These T cell receptor beta chains were read from a single sample in a study of regulatory T cells in long-lasting Graves disease. Via MiXCR, TCRdb re-called the multiplex PCR reads, giving one row per CDR3 protein. The repertoire consists of a few hundred thousand distinct CDR3 sequences, with about 11% occurring once and the leading ten covering approximately 19%. These data also featured in a second study, about T cells in Graves' hyperthyroidism and ophthalmopathy.

The specimen was peripheral blood mononuclear cells (PBMCs), collected at new diagnosis, from a patient treated with antithyroid drugs. Receptor source: a woman aged 18-29 years with Graves disease. Both conserved end residues are part of each CDR3. Each record gives: J gene, V gene, CDR3 protein.

TRBJ1-2 | TRBV12-3/TRBV12-4 | CASSPYLTGVDGYTF
TRBJ1-5 | TRBV6-2/TRBV6-3 | CASSYRRQGYNQPQHF
TRBJ2-3 | TRBV6-2/TRBV6-3 | CAKKGGGITDTQYF
TRBJ2-5 | TRBV10-2 | CATARLQRSVETQYF
TRBJ2-3 | TRBV7-9 | CASRNVLGLAGTDTQYF
TRBJ2-1 | TRBV3-1 | CASSQSGTGSFF
TRBJ2-1 | TRBV27 | CASSLSGAGGGFEQFF
TRBJ2-3 | TRBV7-9 | CASSPPGLAEADTQYF
TRBJ2-3 | TRBV29-1 | CSVEPAGGTDTQYF
TRBJ1-5 | TRBV5-6 | CASSNQRVRDQPQHF
TRBJ2-7 | TRBV4-3 | CASSRSTSGSEYEQYF
TRBJ2-1 | TRBV27 | CASRARETQFF
TRBJ2-1 | TRBV12-5 | CASGFLSGHTREQFF
TRBJ2-3 | TRBV15 | CATSRGGDQWGTQYF
TRBJ2-5 | TRBV28 | CASSWGIRDLGLMETQYF
TRBJ2-5 | TRBV20-1 | CSAIHSTGLAGEWGETQYF
TRBJ2-7 | TRBV30 | CAWSVLVGLAGGREQYF
TRBJ2-5 | TRBV29-1 | CSVEYRGATQYF
TRBJ2-1 | TRBV28 | CASSFVGGVDEQFF
TRBJ2-5 | TRBV7-2 | CASSTGTGQETQYF
TRBJ2-1 | TRBV5-1 | CASSSTTGVEMYNEQFF
TRBJ1-2 | TRBV6-1 | CASSPRGDRLYGYTF
TRBJ2-3 | TRBV12-3/TRBV12-4 | CASSLYPNTDTQYF
TRBJ2-1 | TRBV20-1 | CSARAPLAGTASEQFF
TRBJ2-1 | TRBV12-3/TRBV12-4 | CASRPAGSRRNNEQFF
TRBJ2-1 | TRBV6-2/TRBV6-3 | CTSSLLGLEYNEQFF
TRBJ1-1 | TRBV2 | CASGESRVNTEAFF
TRBJ2-7 | TRBV28 | CASKTRGRQYF
TRBJ2-2 | TRBV20-1 | CSARDAGQGHTRELFF
TRBJ2-7 | TRBV5-8 | CASSLLRGSGEQYF
TRBJ2-2 | TRBV9 | CASSPRWVNTGELFF
TRBJ2-1 | TRBV18 | CASSPGTETYNEQFF
TRBJ1-2 | TRBV6-9 | CASSYDGRGYTF
TRBJ2-4 | TRBV11-2 | CASSLDWGNIQYF
TRBJ1-5 | TRBV6-1 | CASRDKRDQPQHF
TRBJ1-2 | TRBV28 | CATNIRVGAPRNYGYTF
TRBJ2-5 | TRBV7-3 | CASSLTWQETQYF
TRBJ1-5 | TRBV18 | CASSPDKTYNQPQHF
TRBJ2-2 | TRBV7-3 | CASSLRGLPTGELFF
TRBJ2-1 | TRBV2 | CASRELLGGEQFF
TRBJ2-2 | TRBV27 | CASSLSSGGANTGELFF
TRBJ2-1 | TRBV12-3/TRBV12-4 | CASSARVAGTGGREQFF
TRBJ2-4 | TRBV10-3 | CAISESGGRDRNIQYF
TRBJ1-3 | TRBV7-9 | CATAPGIGNTIYF
TRBJ2-3 | TRBV6-2/TRBV6-3 | CASSELFAGVQYF
TRBJ1-1 | TRBV24-1 | CATSDLQARGLMNTEAFF
TRBJ1-1 | TRBV6-2/TRBV6-3 | CAGSRRVSTEAFF
TRBJ2-4 | TRBV28 | CASSLEGGRAKNIQYF
TRBJ1-1 | TRBV29-1 | CSVRHFGDEAFF
TRBJ1-1 | TRBV19 | CASSIRTTRQEHTEAFF
TRBJ2-5 | TRBV5-1 | CASSLVQTYQETQYF
TRBJ2-1 | TRBV5-8 | CASSLGVNSGGSEEQFF
TRBJ2-2 | TRBV20-1 | CSASKASNAGELFF
TRBJ1-5 | TRBV20-1 | CSALTGVNNQPQHF
TRBJ1-2 | TRBV10-3 | CAISRDRDRANYGYTF